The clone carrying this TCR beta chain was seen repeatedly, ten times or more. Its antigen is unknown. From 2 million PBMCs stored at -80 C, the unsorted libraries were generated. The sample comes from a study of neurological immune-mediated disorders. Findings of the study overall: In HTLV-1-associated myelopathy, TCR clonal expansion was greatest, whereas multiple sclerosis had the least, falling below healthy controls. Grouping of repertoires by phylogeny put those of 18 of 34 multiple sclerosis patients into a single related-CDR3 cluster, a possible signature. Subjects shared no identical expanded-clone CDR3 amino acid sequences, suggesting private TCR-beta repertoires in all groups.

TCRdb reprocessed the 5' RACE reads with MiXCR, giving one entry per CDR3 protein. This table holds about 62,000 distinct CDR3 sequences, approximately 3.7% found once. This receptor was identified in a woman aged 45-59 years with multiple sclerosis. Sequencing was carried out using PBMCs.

The CDR3: CSARAPGDAYGYTF. The CDR3 nucleotides are TGCAGTGCTAGGGCTCCAGGGGATGCCTATGGCTACACCTTC. The gene calls are TRBV20-1 and TRBJ1-2; D may be TRBD1 (6 bases). The ends were cut back, 3 bases at V and 4 bases at J, with 15 bases in the middle. Germline loops: CDR1 DFQATT, CDR2 SNEGSKA (reference sequence). The CDR3 length is 14 residues.